What follows is one T cell receptor (beta chain) and its context. V lost 2 bases to trimming and J lost 5 bases, with 9 bases between them. The CDR3 runs to 13 residues. The data belong to a study of blood T cell repertoires in COVID-19. Generated by immunoSEQ multiplex PCR, the TCRdb table keeps only in-frame clones and is missing some. This sample has tens of thousands of clones, with roughly 82% found just once. This chain connects TRBV12-3 or TRBV12-4 to TRBJ2-5; possible D gene TRBD1, 5 bases. Sequenced sample: peripheral blood. This receptor was taken from a woman aged 55-75 years with acute or convalescent COVID-19. This CDR3 reads CASSLQGVETQYF. CDR3 nucleotide sequence: TGTGCCAGCAGTTTACAGGGTGTGGAGACCCAGTACTTC.